The TCR beta chain described here comes from a study of shared clonotypes between healthy human individuals. As to this clone: Other DNA sequences of this sample code for an identical CDR3.

CD45RO-negative CD8 cells positively selected for CCR7 made up the naive population, which excluded terminally differentiated effector memory CD45RA+ cells. Those who donated were healthy HIV-negative adults, with no recent acute infections or vaccinations reported. The CDR3 runs to 10 residues. Germline values: CDR1 MNHNS, CDR2 SASEGT. V dropped 1 base and J dropped 11 bases, with 5 bases sitting between them. Each subset's genomic DNA was split evenly across several immunoSEQ plates. Profiling relied on immunoSEQ multiplex PCR, and the TCRdb table lists in-frame clones only, not all of them. The profile shows around 2,000,000 clones, about 95% of them singletons.

Sequenced sample: naive CD8+ T cells sorted from blood. The clonotype was recovered from a man aged 18 to 29 in good health. V usage is TRBV6-1 and J usage is TRBJ1-2; the D is unclear. This CDR3 reads CASSEGGYTF. The CDR3 DNA is TGTGCCAGCAGTGAAGGTGGGTACACCTTC.